Listed here are 10 T cell receptor beta chains from one sample, sequenced in a study of blood T cells in healthy people across ages. The second PCR ran about 6 to 11 cycles with a sample-barcoded 5' primer and J-beta primers. Via MiXCR, TCRdb re-called the 5' RACE reads, giving one row per CDR3 protein. The top ten clones hold about an eighth of a sample with some 880,000 distinct CDR3 sequences, around 34% of them seen once. Sequencing was carried out using blood. The receptors originated from a man between 18 and 35 years old in good health.

This clonotype was counted between two and nine times. DNA of the CDR3: TGTGCCAGCAGCCCCGGAACAGTCGATGAGCAGTTCTTC. This translates into CASSPGTVDEQFF. This sequence joins TRBV4-2 and TRBJ2-1; D gene uncertain. The length of the CDR3 is 13 residues. The V gene's germline CDR1 is LGHNA and CDR2 YNFKEQ. The V end lost 4 bases, the J end lost 8 bases, and 12 bases lay between the germline ends.

Worth noting for this clonotype: This may stem from a read error, because a much larger clone lies one nucleotide away. The V call is TRBV5-1, the J call TRBJ1-2; D may be TRBD1 (6 bases). CDR3 length equals 13 residues. Germline CDR1 SGHRS, CDR2 YFSETQ. In nucleotides, the CDR3 is TGCGCCAGCAGCTTGTCAGGGGCTTATGGCCACACCTTC. Translating it yields CASSLSGAYGHTF.

About this clonotype itself: A much bigger clone sits one base away, suggesting this may be a read error. This rearrangement joins TRBV12-3 or TRBV12-4 to TRBJ2-5, with D possibly being TRBD1 or TRBD2 (5 bases each). The V end was cut by 7 bases, the J end by 5 bases, with 14 bases between. This CDR3 is built from 13 residues. CDR3 protein: CASNSSGPETQYF. DNA of the CDR3: TGTGCCAGCAATTCCTCGGGACCCGAGACCCAGTACTTC.

Concerning this clonotype: A read error may explain this, as a much larger clone is one base away. The chain couples TRBV12-3 or TRBV12-4 to TRBJ2-3; D unresolved. The CDR3 is 15 residues long. V was cut by 2 bases and J by 2 bases, with 11 bases left in between. The CDR3 loop is CASSLMELATDTQYF. The CDR3 DNA follows: TGTGCCAGCAGTTTAATGGAGCTGGCCACAGATACGCAGTATTTT.

The chain employs TRBV7-2 and TRBJ2-6; maybe TRBD2 (6 bases). Between the trimmed V and J ends, which lost 6 bases and 2 bases, there was a span of 17 bases. Germline V gene data show CDR1 as SGHTA and CDR2 as FQGNSA. The CDR3 consists of 17 residues. CDR3 in DNA: TGTGCCAGCAGGCGACCGGGACTCCTCACTGGGGCCAACGTCCTGACTTTC. This codes for CASRRPGLLTGANVLTF. Supplemented by reference TRBV7-2 and TRBJ2-6, the full variable domain reads GAGVSQSPSNKVTEKGKDVELRCDPISGHTALYWYRQSLGQGLEFLIYFQGNSAPDKSGLPSDRFSAERTGGSVSTLTIQRTQQEDSAVYLCASRRPGLLTGANVLTFGAGSRLTVL.

The rearrangement joins TRBV13 to TRBJ1-2; TRBD1 aligns across 8 bases. The germline V gene encodes CDR1 PRHDT and CDR2 FYEKMQ (reference sequence). V lost 3 bases to trimming and J lost 6 bases; unmatched junction nucleotides: 3. The CDR3 has 13 residues. CDR3 region: CASSFRGPDGYTF. The DNA for the CDR3 is TGTGCCAGCAGCTTCAGGGGGCCGGATGGCTACACCTTC.

The CDR3 DNA is TGTGCCAGCAGCAAGACAGGGGTCACCGGGGAGCTGTTTTTT. Its translation is CASSKTGVTGELFF. This chain connects TRBV14 to TRBJ2-2, with TRBD1 matching 8 bases. Germline CDR1 reads SGHDN; CDR2 reads FVKESK. Trimming took 5 bases from V and 4 from J; bases not matched to a gene: 3. CDR3 size: 14 residues.

J is TRBJ1-1 and V is TRBV9; TRBD1 might be the D (5 bases). The CDR3 sequence is 16 residues long. Germline lookup yields CDR1 SGDLS and CDR2 YYNGEE. The V gene lost 0 bases and the J gene lost 2 bases, with 14 bases spanning the gap. For the CDR3, the DNA is TGTGCCAGCAGCGTAGAGGGGACGGCCTTTAACACTGAAGCTTTCTTT. Its translation is CASSVEGTAFNTEAFF.

The chain uses TRBV5-1 and TRBJ1-2, with 9 bases identical to TRBD1. Germline V lookup: CDR1 SGHRS, CDR2 YFSETQ. V lost 0 bases and J lost 1; bases outside the gene matches: 4. The CDR3 covers 16 residues. CDR3 sequence (DNA): TGCGCCAGCAGCTTGGTGGACAGGGGTATTAACTATGGCTACACCTTC. It is translated as CASSLVDRGINYGYTF.

This clonotype was recorded many times. J is TRBJ1-2 and V is TRBV7-9; tentatively, D is TRBD1 (6 bases). V was trimmed by 4 bases and J by 2 bases, leaving 11 bases between them. Per the germline V gene, CDR1 is SEHNR and CDR2 is FQNEAQ (reference sequence). This CDR3 has 14 residues. Written as DNA, the CDR3 is TGTGCCAGCAGCTCCGGACAGCAGAACTATGGCTACACCTTC. Translating gives CASSSGQQNYGYTF. Full variable domain (remainder filled in from reference TRBV7-9 and TRBJ1-2): DTGVSQNPRHKITKRGQNVTFRCDPISEHNRLYWYRQTLGQGPEFLTYFQNEAQLEKSRLLSDRFSAERPKGSFSTLEIQRTEQGDSAMYLCASSSGQQNYGYTFGSGTRLTVV.